This T cell receptor beta chain was recorded in a study of spatial heterogeneity in lung cancer. Notes on the study in general: Ubiquitous expanded tumor TCRs surfaced in blood more at resection than they did at follow-up.

V lost 11 bases and J lost 2, with 9 bases in between. The CDR3 has 11 amino acids. Germline CDR1 and CDR2: MDHEN and SYDVKM. Carried by each TCR cDNA molecule was a unique molecular identifier. TCRdb analysed the 5' RACE reads with MiXCR anew, one entry per CDR3 protein. The sample shows about 22,000 distinct CDR3 sequences, about 5% of them seen only once. This clonotype was observed many times. Antigen specificity is unknown. The time point was: sample taken at primary tumor resection. This sequence joins TRBV28 and TRBJ1-2; the D gene is possibly TRBD1 (6 bases). This specimen was PBMCs, taken at surgery. This receptor was identified in a male donor with early-stage non-small cell lung cancer. Here the CDR3 reads CAVQGNYGYTF. The DNA for the CDR3 is TGTGCCGTCCAGGGGAACTATGGCTACACCTTC.